This entry is about one T cell receptor beta chain. The clone's antigen remains unknown. Sequencing was carried out with a NextSeq 550. The Human TCR Profiling Kit (MiLaboratory) was used to make UMI-labeled 5' RACE TRB cDNA libraries. cDNA synthesis used the entire amount of extracted RNA, and PCR amplification then used the entire amount of cDNA produced. The libraries were made side by side, with each library going through the same number of PCR cycles. Per the source publication's procedure: With a requirement of at least two reads per UMI, MIGEC and MiXCR extracted about 52,000 +/- 9,100 unique UMI-labeled TRB cDNA molecules per library. An average of about 40,000 +/- 10,000 functional in-frame TRB CDR3 nucleotide clonotypes without stop codons was found per library. Diversity metrics, including normalized Shannon-Wiener and Chao1, were computed in VDJtools after downsampling to 5000 UMI-labeled TRB molecules per sample. Clonotype-size-weighted physicochemical properties of the central five CDR3 residues (interaction energy, strength, volume and Kidera factor 4) were computed in VDJtools. TCRdb reprocessed the reads into one record per CDR3 protein sequence, lacking DNA. The V and J calls and clone size come from TCRdb's table, not from the authors' own analysis. The sample's records list some 150,000 distinct CDR3 sequences. Around 0.3% of the sample belongs to the ten largest clones.

The record originates from a study of CXCR3-negative and CXCR3-positive naive CD8 T cells (dated by TCRdb to the late 2010s). Regarding the complete study: In total, some 140 million TRB reads were obtained, or roughly 1.5 +/- 0.3 million reads per library. The diversity and physicochemical repertoire analyses included more than ten donors pooled from two independent experiments. For the TRBV-TRBJ cluster analysis, the naive subsets came from a handful of donors, while the memory cells came from 3 donors.

There are 13 amino acids in the CDR3, from cysteine to phenylalanine inclusive. No DNA is listed. In the germline V gene, CDR1 corresponds to SGHVS and CDR2 to FNYEAQ. The study at large found these results: Because surface CD5, which is linked to self-reactivity in mice, was comparable between the naive subsets, TCR interaction strength was also inferred from TRB CDR3 physicochemical properties. Naive CXCR3-negative and CXCR3-positive cells from the same donor showed similar TRBV-TRBJ usage, whereas memory cells showed distinct patterns. Compared with CXCR3-negative naive cells, CXCR3-positive naive cells had TRB CDR3s with higher hydrophobicity (lower Kidera factor 4), lower energy, and higher strength and volume indices. Because CXCR3 expression was partially decreased after cryopreservation, freshly isolated PBMCs were used for most assays. Repertoire diversity was comparably high in both naive subsets but much lower in memory CD8+ T cells.

For every CD8+ T cell subset, under 350,000 cells were flow-sorted straight into RLT lysis buffer, and each subset was sorted in triplicate. To exclude memory contaminants, naive CD8+ T cells were stringently defined as CD45RO-CCR7+CD27+CD95-. Peripheral blood mononuclear cells were isolated from buffy coats by standard density gradient centrifugation. Naive CXCR3-negative and CXCR3-positive CD8+ T cells were flow-sorted on a FACSAria III. An RNeasy Mini Kit was used to extract total RNA from the sorted cells. The chain is encoded by TRBV7-6 joined to TRBJ2-2; TCRdb outputs TRBD1, but without DNA this stays unchecked. The specimen was naive CXCR3+ CD8+ T cells from blood. Explained via the paper, the cell subset or site label denotes: CD45RO-CCR7+CD27+CD95- naive CD8+ T cells expressing CXCR3 (TNR3+). The clonotype comes from a human donor in good health. Some clones in this sample may be carry-over from other donors' samples. The CDR3 has the sequence CASSTSGGRELFF.